Listed below are T cell receptor beta chains from one sample, sequenced in a study of breast tumors, draining lymph nodes, adjacent tissues. MiXCR, run by TCRdb on the multiplex PCR reads, gives a single entry per CDR3 protein. The profile shows roughly 70,000 distinct CDR3 sequences, approximately 40% of them singletons. Sequenced input: breast tumor tissue. Every receptor here comes from a female donor with breast cancer. Some clones in this sample may be carry-over from other donors' samples. Both conserved end residues are part of each CDR3. A D gene is named only where the DNA matches it firmly. Size is stated for part of the rows, as once, few or many counts, or as a class when the clone is expanded.

TRBV7-2,.,.,TRBJ2-1,TGTGCCAGCAGCTTTATCGTCGATGAGCAGTTCTTC,CASSFIVDEQFF
TRBV29-1,.,.,TRBJ1-2,TGCAGCGGTCGGGGCTGGGGCTATGGCTACACCTTC,CSGRGWGYGYTF
TRBV19,.,many,TRBJ2-3,TGTGCCAGTGGTGCAGGGGACTCCACAGATACGCAGTATTTT,CASGAGDSTDTQYF
TRBV6-5,.,.,TRBJ1-6,TGTGCCAGCAGTTACTCGGGACGGTTGAATTCACCCCACCGCTTT,CASSYSGRLNSPHRF
TRBV7-9,.,.,TRBJ2-7,TGTGCCAGCAGCTTAGGACGGACTAATGAAAACTACGAGCAGTACTTC,CASSLGRTNENYEQYF
TRBV29-1,.,medium-sized,TRBJ1-2,TGCAGCGTACCGGGAGACCTTAACTATGGCTACACCTTC,CSVPGDLNYGYTF
TRBV12-3/TRBV12-4,TRBD2,once,TRBJ2-3,TGTGCCAGCAGTCGTCTTCCGACAGGGGAACTAGCGGGGGGGCCTGAAGATACGCAGTATTTT,CASSRLPTGELAGGPEDTQYF
TRBV4-1,.,medium-sized,TRBJ1-4,TGCGCCAGCAGCCAAGATGGGGTACTGAGTGAAAAACTGTTTTTT,CASSQDGVLSEKLFF
TRBV28,TRBD2,many,TRBJ2-7,TGTGCCAGCAGCATGACTAGCGGGGACTACGAGCAGTACTTC,CASSMTSGDYEQYF
TRBV12-3/TRBV12-4,.,many,TRBJ2-2,TGTGCCAGTAAAGGGCTTAACACCGGGGAGCTGTTTTTT,CASKGLNTGELFF
TRBV20-1,TRBD1,.,TRBJ2-7,TGCAGTGCTAGCCGTTTAGGGCGACAGGGGTCCCTCGAGTGGTACTTC,CSASRLGRQGSLEWYF
TRBV2,TRBD1,.,TRBJ2-5,TGTGCCAGCAGCACCCGAGGGTACAGGGGGGAGACCCAGTACTTC,CASSTRGYRGETQYF
TRBV5-5,.,many,TRBJ2-1,TGTGCCAGCAGCTTGGCCGGGGACAAACGGGGGAATGAGCAGTTCTTC,CASSLAGDKRGNEQFF
TRBV12-3/TRBV12-4,.,.,TRBJ1-3,TGTGCTAGTGGCTTGCCCCGGGATGGAAACACCATATATTTT,CASGLPRDGNTIYF
TRBV7-2,.,.,TRBJ2-7,TGTGCCAGCAGCCCCTCGGGAGATGTCTACGAGCAGTACTTC,CASSPSGDVYEQYF
TRBV2,TRBD1,.,TRBJ2-2,TGTGCCAGCAGTGACAGGGGGCGCAGCTCGGGGGAGCTGTTTTTT,CASSDRGRSSGELFF